This is a list of T cell receptor beta chains from one sample in a study of T cell repertoires in cytomegalovirus infection. TCRdb reanalysed the reads using MiXCR and keeps one entry per CDR3 protein. The profile shows under 600,000 distinct CDR3 sequences, more than 15% of them singletons. The source material was CD8+ T cells from PBMCs. The receptors stem from a human donor in good health (CMV status not recorded). Some clones in this sample may be carry-over from other donors' samples. Each CDR3 is given with its conserved first and last residue. The D gene is left open where the match is weak. A clone size is listed for some rows: how often the clone was seen (once, few, many), or a class if it is expanded.

many	TRBV6-1	-	TRBJ1-2	CASSEGPYGYTF	TGTGCCAGCAGTGAGGGACCATATGGCTACACCTTC
many	TRBV7-2	-	TRBJ1-1	CASSFLRDSKAAFF	TGTGCCAGCAGCTTTCTCCGGGACTCTAAGGCAGCTTTCTTT
many	TRBV7-9	-	TRBJ2-2	CASSPGPLSEELFF	TGTGCCAGCAGCCCGGGACCGCTATCGGAGGAGCTGTTTTTT
-	TRBV5-6	-	TRBJ2-1	CASSLDRVLGNEQFF	TGTGCCAGCAGCTTGGATAGGGTACTTGGCAATGAGCAGTTCTTC
few	TRBV27	-	TRBJ2-3	CASRGDTSSTDTQYF	TGTGCCAGCAGGGGGGACACCTCTAGCACAGATACGCAGTATTTT
few	TRBV5-1	TRBD1	TRBJ2-5	CASSLDSRGPETQYF	TGCGCCAGCAGCTTGGATAGTAGGGGGCCAGAGACCCAGTACTTC
-	TRBV28	TRBD1	TRBJ1-5	CATDRGAFQPQHF	TGTGCCACAGACAGGGGAGCGTTTCAGCCCCAGCATTTT
-	TRBV19	TRBD2	TRBJ2-1	CASSILGLGSGEQFF	TGTGCCAGTAGTATACTGGGACTAGGGTCGGGTGAGCAGTTCTTC
few	TRBV4-1	TRBD2	TRBJ2-3	CASSQDETSVPPSTDTQYF	TGCGCCAGCAGCCAAGACGAAACTAGCGTACCGCCTAGCACAGATACGCAGTATTTT
few	TRBV20-1	-	TRBJ1-2	CSADPQDLGWESGYTF	TGCAGTGCTGACCCCCAGGATTTAGGATGGGAATCTGGCTACACCTTC
many	TRBV6-5	-	TRBJ2-5	CASSYSTQETQYF	TGTGCCAGCAGTTACTCGACTCAAGAGACCCAGTACTTC
few	TRBV19	-	TRBJ1-1	CASSPPRGWPTEAFF	TGTGCCAGTAGCCCCCCCCGGGGGTGGCCCACTGAAGCTTTCTTT
few	TRBV12-3/TRBV12-4	-	TRBJ2-2	CAGQGNSGELFF	TGTGCCGGGCAGGGTAACTCCGGGGAGCTGTTTTTT
many	TRBV27	-	TRBJ2-7	CASSLGVGSYEQYF	TGTGCCAGCAGCTTAGGTGTTGGTTCCTACGAGCAGTACTTC
few	TRBV4-1	-	TRBJ2-2	CASSQDSGAGAGELFF	TGCGCCAGCAGCCAAGATTCAGGGGCGGGCGCCGGGGAGCTGTTTTTT
many	TRBV7-9	TRBD2	TRBJ2-1	CASSSGLGAYNEQFF	TGTGCCAGCAGCTCGGGACTAGGTGCCTACAATGAGCAGTTCTTC
-	TRBV20-1	-	TRBJ2-7	CSARPGTSSYEQYF	TGCAGTGCTAGACCAGGGACGAGCTCCTACGAGCAGTACTTC
-	TRBV5-4	-	TRBJ1-2	CASSSTRTDYNYGYTF	TGTGCCAGCAGTTCCACCCGGACAGATTATAACTATGGCTACACCTTC
few	TRBV5-1	TRBD2	TRBJ2-1	CASRGSGGMFF	TGCGCCAGCAGAGGTAGCGGGGGAATGTTCTTC
many	TRBV15	-	TRBJ2-6	CATSRDRASGANVLTF	TGTGCCACCAGCAGAGATCGAGCCTCTGGGGCCAACGTCCTGACTTTC
-	TRBV27	-	TRBJ1-1	CASSPPGLYTEAFF	TGTGCCAGCAGTCCTCCCGGGCTTTACACTGAAGCTTTCTTT
-	TRBV4-1	-	TRBJ1-1	CASSQTQGSNTEAFF	TGCGCCAGCAGCCAAACACAGGGCTCAAACACTGAAGCTTTCTTT
many	TRBV19	-	TRBJ1-1	CASSIDMVTEAFF	TGTGCCAGTAGTATAGATATGGTCACTGAAGCTTTCTTT